These 20 T cell receptor beta chains originate from one sample sequenced in a study of CD8 T cell repertoires and HIV-1 epitope variants. Profiling relied on immunoSEQ multiplex PCR, and the TCRdb table lists in-frame clones only, not all of them. The sample has about 4,600 clones, 65% to 80% seen once. These receptors' antigens are unknown. Sequencing used cultured CD8+ T cells derived from PBMCs. All receptors come from a male donor with HIV.

The chain's CDR3 is CASNIEEELFF. CDR3 DNA sequence: TGTGCCAGCAATATAGAGGAGGAGCTGTTTTTT. The chain uses TRBV7-9 and TRBJ2-2; D remains unclear. CDR3 length: 11 residues. V was clipped by 7 bases and J by 10 bases, with 10 bases between them. Germline CDR1 is SEHNR and CDR2 is FQNEAQ (reference sequence).

This chain uses TRBV28 with TRBJ2-7, with a weak D call TRBD1 (6 bases). Trimming left V 3 bases short and J 1 base short, with 7 bases between. The CDR3 is 13 residues long. Germline CDR1 is MDHEN and CDR2 is SYDVKM. Here the CDR3 reads CASSFGQSYEQYF. The CDR3 bases are TGTGCCAGCAGTTTTGGACAGTCCTACGAGCAGTACTTC.

This clone appeared once. The chain uses TRBV7-3 and TRBJ2-3; TRBD2 might be the D (5 bases). Germline V gene data show CDR1 as SGHTA and CDR2 as FQGTGA. This CDR3 has 15 residues. V lost 2 bases to trimming and J lost 2 bases, with 11 bases between them. In DNA form, the CDR3 reads TGTGCCAGCAGCTTACACCCCGGACTCACAGATACGCAGTATTTT. This translates into CASSLHPGLTDTQYF.

The rearrangement uses TRBV28 and TRBJ2-6; D is undetermined. The germline V and J ends were trimmed by 7 bases and 4 bases, with 8 bases remaining between them. CDR3 length: 13 residues. Germline V CDR1 and CDR2: MDHEN, SYDVKM. CDR3 DNA sequence: TGTGCCAGCAAACAGTGGGGGGCCAACGTCCTGACTTTC. It codes for CASKQWGANVLTF.

This clone was picked up a small number of times. This chain connects TRBV28 to TRBJ1-2, with 7 bases lining up with TRBD1. V was pared by 6 bases and J by 2 bases, with 12 bases of the junction left unmatched. The CDR3 length is 16 residues. CDR1 is MDHEN, CDR2 SYDVKM, per germline. The CDR3 reads CASSLSQGEGNYGYTF. CDR3 DNA sequence: TGTGCCAGCAGCCTATCGCAGGGGGAGGGAAACTATGGCTACACCTTC.

V usage is TRBV9 and J usage is TRBJ2-7; TRBD2 matches 8 bases. The CDR3 consists of 16 residues. Looked up from germline, CDR1 is SGDLS and CDR2 is YYNGEE. The J segment lost 3 bases and the V segment lost 0 bases, leaving 8 bases of the junction unmatched. CDR3 amino acids: CASSVDASGSIYEQYF. In nucleotides, the CDR3 is TGTGCCAGCAGCGTAGATGCCAGCGGGAGTATCTACGAGCAGTACTTC.

This chain connects TRBV2 to TRBJ2-1; TRBD2 is a possible D gene (7 bases). Germline V gene lookup returns CDR1 SNHLY and CDR2 FYNNEI. The CDR3 has 17 amino acids. Trimming removed 5 bases from V and 6 bases from J, with 23 bases in between. The DNA for the CDR3 is TGTGCCAGCAGTCCGCTTAGCGGAGGGGGGGCGTTCAATGAGCAGTTCTTC. Its protein product is CASSPLSGGGAFNEQFF.

This chain joins TRBV4-1 and TRBJ2-7, with D possibly called TRBD1 or TRBD2 (5 bases each). CDR1 and CDR2 (germline): MGHRA, YSYEKL. This CDR3 is built from 16 residues. Trimming left V 0 bases short and J 5 bases short, with 17 bases between. CDR3 amino acids: CASSQEGAGEVDEQYF. CDR3 sequence (DNA): TGCGCCAGCAGCCAAGAAGGGGCGGGCGAGGTGGACGAGCAGTACTTC.

Relative to its sample, this clone is large. The chain employs TRBV7-9 and TRBJ1-5; D is possibly TRBD1 (5 bases). The V end lost 6 bases, the J end lost 6 bases, and 9 bases lay between the germline ends. The CDR3 spans 12 residues. Germline CDR1 reads SEHNR; CDR2 reads FQNEAQ (reference sequence). The CDR3 spells CASRAGTQPQHF. Here the CDR3 DNA reads TGTGCCAGCAGAGCGGGGACTCAGCCCCAGCATTTT.

The chain uses TRBV7-9 and TRBJ2-7, with 7 nucleotides matching TRBD1. V gave up 2 bases and J gave up 2 bases; unmatched junction bases: 9. Germline assignment: CDR1 SEHNR and CDR2 FQNEAQ (reference sequence). This CDR3 is 16 amino acids long. CDR3 amino acids: CASSLYPGTDPYEQYF. For the CDR3, the DNA is TGTGCCAGCAGCTTATACCCCGGGACAGATCCCTACGAGCAGTACTTC. Full variable domain (rest looked up from reference TRBV7-9 and TRBJ2-7): DTGVSQNPRHKITKRGQNVTFRCDPISEHNRLYWYRQTLGQGPEFLTYFQNEAQLEKSRLLSDRFSAERPKGSFSTLEIQRTEQGDSAMYLCASSLYPGTDPYEQYFGPGTRLTVT.

This clone occurred once. This chain's CDR3 is CASSLGGSSIGRATEAFF. CDR3 in DNA: TGTGCCAGCAGCTTAGGAGGATCATCAATAGGCAGGGCCACTGAAGCTTTCTTT. The chain joins TRBV7-2 to TRBJ1-1; possibly TRBD1 for D (5 bases). Germline CDR1 reads SGHTA; CDR2 reads FQGNSA. With 1 base removed from V and 4 bases from J, the gap between germline ends came to 22 bases. The CDR3 sequence is 18 residues long.

V is TRBV7-8 and J is TRBJ2-6; D is uncertain. This CDR3 comprises 14 residues. Germline assignment: CDR1 SGHVS and CDR2 FQNEAQ. The ends were cut back, 2 bases at V and 4 bases at J, with 6 bases in the middle. CDR3 sequence (DNA): TGTGCCAGCAGCTTAAGCCCAGGGGCCAACGTCCTGACTTTC. Its translation is CASSLSPGANVLTF.

This clone was counted a few times. The chain links TRBV7-2 to TRBJ1-6, with 8 bases that match TRBD1. This CDR3 has 14 amino acids. Per germline, CDR1 SGHTA and CDR2 FQGNSA. V shed 6 bases and J 10 bases; nucleotides not matched to a gene: 8. The CDR3 here is CASRQMAGGSPLHF. Written as DNA, the CDR3 is TGTGCCAGCAGGCAAATGGCAGGGGGCTCACCCCTCCACTTT.

V and J are TRBV28 and TRBJ1-5, with D hard to call. This CDR3 is built from 15 residues. Germline V CDR1 and CDR2: MDHEN, SYDVKM. Trimming removed 6 bases from V and 4 bases from J, with 16 bases in between. This CDR3 is CASSPVGETNQPQHF. The CDR3 coding sequence is TGTGCCAGCAGCCCCGTCGGGGAGACAAATCAGCCCCAGCATTTT.

This clone has more than one count but fewer than ten. The rearrangement uses TRBV27 and TRBJ1-6, with 7 bases lining up with TRBD1. Germline V CDR1 and CDR2: MNHEY, SMNVEV (reference sequence). Germline trimming cut 4 bases from V and 14 bases from J; bases unmatched to any gene: 2. This CDR3 region has 11 residues. The CDR3 DNA follows: TGTGCCAGCAGTTCCGGGACAGCCCTCCACTTT. Protein product: CASSSGTALHF.

The chain uses TRBV11-1 and TRBJ2-7, with D perhaps matching TRBD2 (6 bases). CDR3 size: 12 residues. V lost 2 bases and J lost 6, with 8 bases in between. Germline V CDR1 and CDR2: SGHAT, FQDESV (reference sequence). The DNA for the CDR3 is TGTGCCAGCAGCTTACGAGCGGGCGAGCAGTACTTC. Its translation is CASSLRAGEQYF.

This clone was detected only a few times. V gene TRBV19 combines with J gene TRBJ1-2; 10 bases align to TRBD1. In germline, CDR1 is LNHDA, CDR2 SQIVND (reference sequence). The CDR3 is 16 residues long. The junction had 10 bases not matched to a gene; V was cut back by 3 bases and J by 6 bases. The CDR3 here is CASSILGTGDVNGYTF. The CDR3 nucleotides are TGTGCCAGTAGTATCTTGGGGACAGGGGACGTCAATGGCTACACCTTC.

J is TRBJ2-7 and V is TRBV28; 12 bases align to TRBD2. The germline V gene encodes CDR1 MDHEN and CDR2 SYDVKM. After removal of 5 bases from V and 1 base from J, the junction contained 0 bases not matched to a gene. The CDR3 sequence is 14 residues long. The CDR3 spells CASSGLAGSYEQYF. The CDR3 nucleotides are TGTGCCAGCAGTGGACTAGCGGGATCCTACGAGCAGTACTTC. Based on the CDR3 plus reference TRBV28 and TRBJ2-7, the full variable domain is DVKVTQSSRYLVKRTGEKVFLECVQDMDHENMFWYRQDPGLGLRLIYFSYDVKMKEKGDIPEGYSVSREKKERFSLILESASTNQTSMYLCASSGLAGSYEQYFGPGTRLTVT.

This rearrangement joins TRBV28 to TRBJ2-3; D is perhaps TRBD1 (6 bases). V shed 5 bases and J shed 5 bases, with 8 bases lying between them. CDR1 is MDHEN, CDR2 SYDVKM, per germline. The CDR3 is 12 amino acids. DNA for the CDR3: TGTGCCAGCAGTCTACAGGGAGATACGCAGTATTTT. Protein sequence: CASSLQGDTQYF.

The chain couples TRBV2 to TRBJ2-7; TRBD2 aligns across 11 bases. The V gene's germline CDR1 is SNHLY and CDR2 FYNNEI. Trimming took 8 bases from V and 7 from J; bases not matched to a gene: 7. This CDR3 has 13 residues. Written as DNA, the CDR3 is TGTGCCAGCGGTAGCGGGAGGGCGGGAGAGCAGTACTTC. As protein: CASGSGRAGEQYF.